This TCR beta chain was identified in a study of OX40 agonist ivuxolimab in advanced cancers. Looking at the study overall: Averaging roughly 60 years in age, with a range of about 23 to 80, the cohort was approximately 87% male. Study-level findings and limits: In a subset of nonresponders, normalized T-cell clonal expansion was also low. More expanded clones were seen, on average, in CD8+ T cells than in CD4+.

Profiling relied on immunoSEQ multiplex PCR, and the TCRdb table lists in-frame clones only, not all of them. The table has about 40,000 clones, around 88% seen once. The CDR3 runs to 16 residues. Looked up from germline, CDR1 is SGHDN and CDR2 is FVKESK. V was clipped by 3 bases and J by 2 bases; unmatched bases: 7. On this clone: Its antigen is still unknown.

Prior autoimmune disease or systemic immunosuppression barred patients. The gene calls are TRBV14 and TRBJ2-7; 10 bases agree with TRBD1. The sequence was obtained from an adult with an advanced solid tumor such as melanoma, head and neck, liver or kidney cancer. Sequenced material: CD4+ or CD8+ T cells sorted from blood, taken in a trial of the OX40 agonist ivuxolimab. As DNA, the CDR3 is TGTGCCAGCAGCCATCTCCCCGGACAGGGGGCCTACGAGCAGTACTTC. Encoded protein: CASSHLPGQGAYEQYF.